The 21 T cell receptor beta chains given below trace back to one sample, sequenced in a study of CD8+ T cells in alopecia areata. Isolated RNA was reverse transcribed into cDNA used as the sequencing template. Sequenced by immunoSEQ multiplex PCR; TCRdb stores in-frame clones only, minus some. Of about 140,000 clones in the sample, 70% to 90% were seen once. Treatment specified: oral pan-JAK inhibitor, 5-10 mg twice daily. Sequenced material: CD8+ T cells sorted from blood, taken at week 4, from a patient treated with tofacitinib. The receptors originated from a human donor with alopecia areata.

This sequence joins TRBV5-6 and TRBJ2-1; no reliable D call. Germline V gives CDR1 SGHDT, CDR2 YYEEEE. This CDR3 is 15 amino acids long. V was cut by 2 bases and J by 0 bases, with 9 bases left in between. CDR3 sequence reads: CASSFGISSYNEQFF. CDR3 in DNA: TGTGCCAGCAGCTTTGGGATCAGCTCCTACAATGAGCAGTTCTTC.

The chain links TRBV19 to TRBJ2-4, with D perhaps TRBD2 (7 bases). This CDR3 comprises 16 residues. V was clipped by 5 bases and J by 6 bases, with 20 bases between them. Germline CDR1 and CDR2: LNHDA and SQIVND (reference sequence). Here the CDR3 reads CASSEGGSLGVNIQYF. CDR3 bases: TGTGCCAGTAGTGAGGGGGGGTCCCTCGGCGTAAACATTCAGTACTTC.

The V and J genes are TRBV7-8 and TRBJ2-7, with D unclear. This CDR3 spans 14 amino acids. V dropped 2 bases and J dropped 5 bases, with 13 bases sitting between them. Germline V gene data show CDR1 as SGHVS and CDR2 as FQNEAQ. CDR3 sequence (DNA): TGTGCCAGCAGCTTAAGCTCCGCCACGGACGAGCAGTACTTC. It codes for CASSLSSATDEQYF. Complete variable domain (other parts from reference TRBV7-8 and TRBJ2-7): GAGVSQSPRYKVAKRGQDVALRCDPISGHVSLFWYQQALGQGPEFLTYFQNEAQLDKSGLPSDRFFAERPEGSVSTLKIQRTQQEDSAVYLCASSLSSATDEQYFGPGTRLTVT.

V gene TRBV7-9 combines with J gene TRBJ1-5; possible D gene TRBD1, 5 bases. The CDR3 consists of 16 residues. V lost 4 bases and J 0 bases, leaving 13 bases between the germline ends. Germline CDR1 SEHNR, CDR2 FQNEAQ (reference sequence). CDR3 nucleotides: TGTGCCAGCAGCTCAATGCAGGGTCTTAGCAATCAGCCCCAGCATTTT. Translated: CASSSMQGLSNQPQHF.

This sequence joins TRBV5-1 and TRBJ1-4; 8 bases agree with TRBD1. Germline values: CDR1 SGHRS, CDR2 YFSETQ. This CDR3 has 16 residues. Trimming took 3 bases from V and 0 from J; bases not matched to a gene: 4. The CDR3, as DNA: TGCGCCAGCAGCTCAGAACAGGGGGCAACTAATGAAAAACTGTTTTTT. Amino acid sequence: CASSSEQGATNEKLFF.

The chain employs TRBV2 and TRBJ1-2; no clear D. The V gene's germline CDR1 is SNHLY and CDR2 FYNNEI. The ends were cut back, 2 bases at V and 4 bases at J, with 8 bases in the middle. The CDR3 is 13 residues long. In DNA form, the CDR3 reads TGTGCCAGCAGTGAAATCACCTTCTATGGCTACACCTTC. Translating gives CASSEITFYGYTF.

The J gene is TRBJ2-5, the V gene TRBV29-1; 9 bases agree with TRBD1. CDR1 SQVTM and CDR2 ANQGSEA come from the germline V gene. The junction had 3 bases not matched to a gene; V was cut back by 5 bases and J by 2 bases. The CDR3 runs 13 residues. The CDR3 DNA reads TGCAGCGTTACCGGACAGGGGCAAGAGACCCAGTACTTC. Translated: CSVTGQGQETQYF.

V and J are TRBV4-1 and TRBJ2-7; 8 bases map to TRBD1. The CDR3 contains 16 residues. Germline V gives CDR1 MGHRA, CDR2 YSYEKL. J lost 5 bases, V lost 4 bases, and 13 bases had no gene match. CDR3 protein: CASSRVIQGDMDEQYF. The DNA for the CDR3 is TGCGCCAGCAGCCGCGTTATACAGGGGGACATGGACGAGCAGTACTTC.

The chain employs TRBV5-1 and TRBJ1-1, with 8 bases matching TRBD1. The V gene end was trimmed by 0 bases and the J gene end by 4 bases; junction bases not matched to a gene: 8. Germline V lookup: CDR1 SGHRS, CDR2 YFSETQ. The CDR3 loop spans 16 amino acids. The CDR3 DNA reads TGCGCCAGCAGCTTGGGGACAGGGAGTTTCGTCACTGAAGCTTTCTTT. Amino acid sequence: CASSLGTGSFVTEAFF.

The CDR3 DNA follows: TGCAGCGTTGACCTACAGGGGGCGGGTGAGCAGTTCTTC. Protein sequence: CSVDLQGAGEQFF. This sequence joins TRBV29-1 and TRBJ2-1, with TRBD1 matching over 9 bases. This CDR3 contains 13 residues. Germline-derived CDR1 and CDR2 are SQVTM and ANQGSEA. The J segment lost 9 bases and the V segment lost 3 bases, leaving 6 bases of the junction unmatched.

The chain uses TRBV19 and TRBJ1-5; maybe TRBD1 (5 bases). CDR1 and CDR2 (germline): LNHDA, SQIVND (reference sequence). Trimming stripped 5 bases from V and 7 bases from J, with 21 bases between. The CDR3 is 16 amino acids. The CDR3 region is CASSPQGLSGGQPQHF. Written as DNA, the CDR3 is TGTGCCAGTAGTCCCCAGGGACTCTCCGGAGGCCAGCCCCAGCATTTT.

The chain uses TRBV27 and TRBJ2-4; 8 positions match TRBD1. This CDR3 region has 18 residues. Germline loops: CDR1 MNHEY, CDR2 SMNVEV (reference sequence). The ends lost 0 bases at V and 0 bases at J; junction bases unmatched: 7. The CDR3 DNA is TGTGCCAGCAGTTTATCAGGACAGGGAGTTGTAGCCAAAAACATTCAGTACTTC. Translation: CASSLSGQGVVAKNIQYF.

This clone occurred a few times. The rearrangement uses TRBV14 and TRBJ2-4; 8 bases agree with TRBD1. CDR1 and CDR2 (germline): SGHDN, FVKESK. The CDR3 has 22 amino acids. V was pared by 0 bases and J by 0 bases, with 19 bases of the junction left unmatched. The DNA for the CDR3 is TGTGCCAGCAGCCAAGAAAGCTTCCGTTTGGACAGGGTGCCGTTAGCCAAAAACATTCAGTACTTC. Translation gives CASSQESFRLDRVPLAKNIQYF. The full variable domain, completed using reference TRBV14 and TRBJ2-4, is EAGVTQFPSHSVIEKGQTVTLRCDPISGHDNLYWYRRVMGKEIKFLLHFVKESKQDESGMPNNRFLAERTGGTYSTLKVQPAELEDSGVYFCASSQESFRLDRVPLAKNIQYFGAGTRLSVL.

Remarks on this clone: Other DNA sequences within the sample encode an identical CDR3. The chain combines TRBV5-1 with TRBJ1-1, with D unclear. Trimming removed 0 bases at V and 4 bases at J, with 4 bases between. Germline V CDR1 and CDR2: SGHRS, YFSETQ. The CDR3 runs to 12 residues. The CDR3 sequence: CASSLVGTEAFF. For the CDR3, the DNA is TGCGCCAGCAGCTTGGTGGGCACTGAAGCTTTCTTT.

This clone was seen just once. This chain links TRBV29-1 with TRBJ2-2; tentative D call: TRBD1 (5 bases). This CDR3 is 15 amino acids long. Trimming cost V 4 bases and J 1 base, with 13 bases left between them. CDR1 SQVTM and CDR2 ANQGSEA come from the germline V gene. The CDR3 DNA follows: TGCAGCGTTGTCTCAGGGTGGGGGAACACCGGGGAGCTGTTTTTT. Encoded protein: CSVVSGWGNTGELFF.

In regard to this clone: Other DNA sequences within the sample encode an identical CDR3. DNA for the CDR3: TGTGCCAGCAGTTTTGGCAATGAGCAGTTCTTC. Amino acids: CASSFGNEQFF. J is TRBJ2-1 and V is TRBV27, with no clear D. CDR3 length equals 11 residues. The V gene's germline CDR1 is MNHEY and CDR2 SMNVEV (reference sequence). Trimming cost V 3 bases and J 6 bases, with 3 bases left between them.

This clone has more than one count but fewer than ten. The chain recombines TRBV29-1 with TRBJ2-1, with 7 bases identical to TRBD2. CDR1 is SQVTM and CDR2 is ANQGSEA in the germline V gene. The ends lost 5 bases at V and 5 bases at J; junction bases unmatched: 6. CDR3 length equals 13 residues. The CDR3 nucleotides read TGCAGCGTTTACGGACTAGTTCACAATGAGCAGTTCTTC. It specifies CSVYGLVHNEQFF.

The chain is built from TRBV27 and TRBJ2-1; D uncertain. This CDR3 comprises 15 residues. Germline-derived CDR1 and CDR2 are MNHEY and SMNVEV (reference sequence). The V end lost 3 bases, the J end lost 5 bases, and 14 bases lay between the germline ends. The CDR3 region is CASSLGTAVHNEQFF. Here the CDR3 DNA reads TGTGCCAGCAGTTTGGGAACGGCTGTGCACAATGAGCAGTTCTTC.

This clone has only a few counts. V gene TRBV7-9 combines with J gene TRBJ2-5; 9 nucleotides match TRBD2. Germline V lookup: CDR1 SEHNR, CDR2 FQNEAQ (reference sequence). Trimming took 4 bases from V and 2 from J; bases not matched to a gene: 2. The CDR3 spans 14 residues. CDR3 amino acids: CASSSSGIQETQYF. The DNA for the CDR3 is TGTGCCAGCAGCTCTAGCGGGATACAAGAGACCCAGTACTTC.

The J gene is TRBJ2-1, the V gene TRBV7-3; no definite D call. V was shortened by 2 bases and J by 6 bases, with 14 bases between the two germline ends. CDR3 length: 15 residues. Germline assignment: CDR1 SGHTA and CDR2 FQGTGA. CDR3 in amino acids: CASSLWAGDSNEQFF. The CDR3 DNA follows: TGTGCCAGCAGCTTATGGGCAGGTGATAGCAATGAGCAGTTCTTC.

The rearrangement links TRBV7-6 to TRBJ2-7; D could derive from TRBD1 or TRBD2 (5 bases each). In germline, CDR1 is SGHVS, CDR2 FNYEAQ. V was cut by 5 bases and J by 0 bases, with 11 bases left in between. The CDR3 is 14 residues long. The CDR3 DNA follows: TGTGCCAGCAGCCAGGGACGGAGCTCCTACGAGCAGTACTTC. Encoded protein: CASSQGRSSYEQYF.